Listed below are T cell receptor beta chains from one sample, sequenced in a study of blood T cell repertoires in COVID-19. Some clones are missing from TCRdb's copy, which holds only in-frame ones; the method was immunoSEQ multiplex PCR. The table has tens of thousands of clones, over 60% seen once. Specimen: peripheral blood. The receptors originated from a man aged 65-85 years with COVID-19, enrolled during active disease. Each CDR3 is given with its conserved first and last residue. D genes are given only for firm matches. A clone size is listed for some rows: how often the clone was seen (once, few, many), or a class if it is expanded.

clone size	V gene	J gene	D gene	CDR3 DNA	CDR3 protein
NA	TRBV7-2	TRBJ1-1	NA	TGTGCCAGCAGCTTAAGTCCCGGAGGGGTAGAAGCTTTCTTT	CASSLSPGGVEAFF
NA	TRBV19	TRBJ1-1	NA	TGTGCCAGTAGTGGCAGGGGTGCCTTGAACACTGAAGCTTTCTTT	CASSGRGALNTEAFF
NA	TRBV3-1/TRBV3-2	TRBJ2-7	TRBD2	TGTGCCAGCCGACTTAGCGGGAGGGCCGACGAGCAGTACTTC	CASRLSGRADEQYF
NA	TRBV28	TRBJ1-2	NA	TGTGCCAGCAGTTTCAGACAGTATGGCTACACCTTC	CASSFRQYGYTF
NA	TRBV4-3	TRBJ2-7	TRBD2	TGCGCCAGCAGCCACCCCTACGGGACTAGCGGGACCTACGAGCAGTACTTC	CASSHPYGTSGTYEQYF
once	TRBV12-3/TRBV12-4	TRBJ1-4	NA	TGTGCCAGCAGTTTTGGCAGGTCGAACGGACTGTTTTTT	CASSFGRSNGLFF
NA	TRBV20-1	TRBJ2-7	NA	TGCAGTGCTAGTCCCGGAGCTACCTACGAGCAGTACTTC	CSASPGATYEQYF
NA	TRBV25-1	TRBJ1-3	NA	TGTGCCAGCCAGCTGGGAGGAGGAAACACCATATATTTT	CASQLGGGNTIYF
NA	TRBV24-1	TRBJ2-1	TRBD1	TGTGCCACCAGTGACACAGAAACAGGGGCCATCTACAATGAGCAGTTCTTC	CATSDTETGAIYNEQFF
NA	TRBV11-1	TRBJ1-1	TRBD1	TGTGCCAGCAGGACTCACAGGGGAGACACTGAAGCTTTCTTT	CASRTHRGDTEAFF
NA	TRBV7-9	TRBJ2-1	NA	TGTGCCAGCAGCTCCGGGACTCGTTACAATGAGCAGTTCTTC	CASSSGTRYNEQFF
NA	TRBV27	TRBJ2-7	TRBD2	TGTGCCAGCTCCCCTCTAGCGGGAGGGGAGCAGTACTTC	CASSPLAGGEQYF
NA	TRBV5-4	TRBJ1-1	TRBD1	TGTGCCAGCAGCTTGATGCGGGACAGCTACCAATTT	CASSLMRDSYQF
NA	TRBV29-1	TRBJ2-3	TRBD1	TGCAGCTTCAAAAGGACAGGGATTGCAGATACGCAGTATTTT	CSFKRTGIADTQYF
NA	TRBV2	TRBJ1-1	NA	TGTGCCAGCATGGGTTGGGCGGGGAACACTGAAGCTTTCTTT	CASMGWAGNTEAFF
NA	TRBV18	TRBJ2-7	TRBD2	TGTGCCAGCTCACCTCGGCCGGCAGGGAGGGAGTACGAGCAGTACTTC	CASSPRPAGREYEQYF
NA	TRBV27	TRBJ2-7	NA	TGTGCCAGCAGCTCCCGGTTCGGCGAGCAGTACTTC	CASSSRFGEQYF
NA	TRBV5-5	TRBJ2-2	TRBD1	TGTGCCAGCAGCTTGGCTACAGGGGCCGGGGAGCTGTTTTTT	CASSLATGAGELFF
NA	TRBV18	TRBJ1-1	NA	TGTGCCAGCTCACCGCTTAACAGGGTTGAAGCTTTCTTT	CASSPLNRVEAFF
NA	TRBV19	TRBJ2-5	TRBD1	TGTGCCAGTAGTACGGACAGGCAAGAGACCCAGTACTTC	CASSTDRQETQYF
NA	TRBV3-1/TRBV3-2	TRBJ2-7	TRBD2	TGTGCCAGCAGCCAAGCAGCGGGAGGAGGCGCGTACTTC	CASSQAAGGGAYF
once	TRBV11-2	TRBJ2-5	TRBD2	TGTGCCAGCAGCTCACAAAGACTAGCGGGACCCCAGTACTTC	CASSSQRLAGPQYF
NA	TRBV6-2/TRBV6-3	TRBJ1-5	NA	TGTGCCAGCAGTTCGGCAGGGCTCCCTCAGCCCCAGCATTTT	CASSSAGLPQPQHF
NA	TRBV15	TRBJ2-2	NA	TGTGCCACCAGCAGAGAGACTCCGTTTCGTCGGGGTGCCACCGGGGAGCTGTTTTTT	CATSRETPFRRGATGELFF
NA	TRBV3-1/TRBV3-2	TRBJ1-1	NA	TGTGCCAGCAGCCAAGGGCCTCGGGTGGGGGCGCCTCCTGAAGCTTTCTTT	CASSQGPRVGAPPEAFF
NA	TRBV19	TRBJ2-1	NA	TGTGCCAGTAGTATCGGACAGAGCTCCTACAATGAGCAGTTCTTC	CASSIGQSSYNEQFF
NA	TRBV5-1	TRBJ1-2	NA	TGCGCCAGCTGCCCCTCCGGGACAACCTATGGCTACACCTTC	CASCPSGTTYGYTF
NA	TRBV28	TRBJ2-6	NA	TGTGCCAGCAGTTTCCCCCGGAGCTCTGGGGCCAACGTCCTGACTTTC	CASSFPRSSGANVLTF
NA	TRBV4-2	TRBJ1-4	NA	TGTGCCAGCAGCCAAGGTGGGGCAGGACAGACAAATGAAAAACTGTTTTTT	CASSQGGAGQTNEKLFF
NA	TRBV9	TRBJ1-3	TRBD1	TGTGCCAGCAGCCCTCCCCCCGGGACAGGAGCTGGAAACACCATATATTTT	CASSPPPGTGAGNTIYF
few	TRBV28	TRBJ1-3	TRBD1	TGTGCCAGCAGTTTTATGGGACAGGGCTCTCTCTCTGGAAACACCATATATTTT	CASSFMGQGSLSGNTIYF
NA	TRBV12-3/TRBV12-4	TRBJ1-4	NA	TGTGCCAGCCGATCAGGGATTAATGAAAAACTGTTTTTT	CASRSGINEKLFF
few	TRBV28	TRBJ2-1	TRBD2	TGTGCCAGCAGGGCGGGACTAGCGGGAGGGGGCTCCTACAATGAGCAGTTCTTC	CASRAGLAGGGSYNEQFF
NA	TRBV5-1	TRBJ1-5	TRBD1	TGCGCCAGCAGAATCGGGACAGGGGAAAATCAGCCCCAGCATTTT	CASRIGTGENQPQHF
NA	TRBV11-2	TRBJ1-4	NA	TGTGCCAGCAGCTTAGGGTCGGGGCAGGGAGGAGAAAAACTGTTTTTT	CASSLGSGQGGEKLFF
NA	TRBV18	TRBJ1-5	NA	TGTGCCAGCTCTCGTGGTTTTGGGAACAGGGTAAGCAATCAGCCCCAGCATTTT	CASSRGFGNRVSNQPQHF
NA	TRBV29-1	TRBJ2-1	NA	TGCAGCGTTGAAGCCCTCGGGATCTACAATGAGCAGTTCTTC	CSVEALGIYNEQFF
NA	TRBV4-2	TRBJ1-1	NA	TGTGCCAGCAGCCAAGATACCGGGTTGGTAGCTGAAGCTTTCTTT	CASSQDTGLVAEAFF
NA	TRBV6-5	TRBJ1-1	TRBD1	TGTGCCAGCAGTTACCGGGAGGGGGCGAACACTGAAGCTTTCTTT	CASSYREGANTEAFF
few	TRBV18	TRBJ2-7	TRBD1	TGTGCCAGCTCACCCAACAGGGGGAAAATCGAAGACTACGAGCAGTACTTC	CASSPNRGKIEDYEQYF
NA	TRBV28	TRBJ1-2	NA	TGTGCCAGCAGTTTACCCTCGACAGCCCCGGGAGGTAAGGGCTACGGCTACACCTTC	CASSLPSTAPGGKGYGYTF
NA	TRBV27	TRBJ2-1	NA	TGTGCCAGCAGTTTATTAGCCGGATCACCTTTATACAATGAGCAGTTCTTC	CASSLLAGSPLYNEQFF
few	TRBV19	TRBJ2-3	TRBD1	TGTGCCAGTAGTTTTCGGGACAGGGAGGGGACAGATACGCAGTATTTT	CASSFRDREGTDTQYF
NA	TRBV4-3	TRBJ1-4	NA	TGCGCCAGCAGCCAAGACCCCGGGACAACAACTAATGAAAAACTGTTTTTT	CASSQDPGTTTNEKLFF
once	TRBV29-1	TRBJ1-1	NA	TGCAGCGTTGAGCTCTCCCCGGGCACTGAAGCTTTCTTT	CSVELSPGTEAFF
NA	TRBV20-1	TRBJ2-5	NA	TGCAGTGCTAGTTCCGCGTCGGGGACCCAGTACTTC	CSASSASGTQYF
NA	TRBV29-1	TRBJ2-5	NA	TGCAGCCTGAGGGGGGGGGAGACCCAGTACTTC	CSLRGGETQYF
NA	TRBV19	TRBJ2-3	TRBD2	TGTGCCAGTAGTGTCATCTTAGCGGGATGGTGCACAGATACGCAGTATTTT	CASSVILAGWCTDTQYF
few	TRBV9	TRBJ1-6	NA	TGTGCCAGCAGTACAGGGAACTCCTATAATTCACCCCTCCACTTT	CASSTGNSYNSPLHF
NA	TRBV7-9	TRBJ2-1	NA	TGTGCCAGCAGCTTTGAGACCAGGGTAGGCGATGAGCAGTTCTTC	CASSFETRVGDEQFF
NA	TRBV7-3	TRBJ2-6	TRBD1	TGTGCCAGCAGCTCGGGACAGGGCGTTACAGGGGCCAACGTCCTGACTTTC	CASSSGQGVTGANVLTF
NA	TRBV7-3	TRBJ2-3	TRBD2	TGTGCCAGCAGCCAGGGGACTAGCGGGACAGATACGCAGTATTTT	CASSQGTSGTDTQYF
few	TRBV5-1	TRBJ1-2	NA	TGCGCCAGCAGCCAGGGTGTCTACGGCTACACCTTC	CASSQGVYGYTF
NA	TRBV6-4	TRBJ2-5	NA	TGTGCCAGCAGTGAAGGACTCGTCAGGGAGACCCAGTACTTC	CASSEGLVRETQYF
NA	TRBV18	TRBJ1-6	NA	TGTGCCAGCTCACCAACAGCAGACATCGGATCAAATTCACCCCTCCACTTT	CASSPTADIGSNSPLHF
NA	TRBV28	TRBJ2-7	NA	TGTGCCAGCAGTCCCCAGGCCTACTACGAGCAGTACTTC	CASSPQAYYEQYF
NA	TRBV5-6	TRBJ2-5	TRBD2	TGTGCCAGCAGCTTGAACCTAGCGGGATTACGAGAGACCCAGTACTTC	CASSLNLAGLRETQYF
NA	TRBV19	TRBJ2-1	TRBD1	TGTGCCAGTAGTCCGGCGAACAGGGGTTCCTACAATGAGCAGTTCTTC	CASSPANRGSYNEQFF
NA	TRBV18	TRBJ1-1	NA	TGTGCCAGCTCACCGGTTGGAGGACAGTTCAACACTGAAGCTTTCTTT	CASSPVGGQFNTEAFF
once	TRBV10-1	TRBJ1-2	NA	TGCGCCAGCAGTGAGGTACAGACTATATATGGCTACACCTTC	CASSEVQTIYGYTF